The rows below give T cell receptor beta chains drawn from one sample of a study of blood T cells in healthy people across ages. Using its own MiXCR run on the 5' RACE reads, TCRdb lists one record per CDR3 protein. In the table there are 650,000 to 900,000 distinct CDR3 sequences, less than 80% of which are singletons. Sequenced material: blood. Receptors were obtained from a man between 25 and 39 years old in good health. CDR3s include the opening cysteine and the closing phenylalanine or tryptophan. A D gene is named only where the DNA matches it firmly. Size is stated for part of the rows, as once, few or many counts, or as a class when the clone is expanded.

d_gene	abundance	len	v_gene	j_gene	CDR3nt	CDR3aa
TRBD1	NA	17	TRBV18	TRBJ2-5	TGTGCCAGCTCACCATCCGAAGGGGGCTACCGGCGAGAGTCCCAGTACTTC	CASSPSEGGYRRESQYF
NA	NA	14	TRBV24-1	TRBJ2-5	TGTGCCATCAGTGATTTAGGAGGGTCCGGGACCCAGTACTTC	CAISDLGGSGTQYF
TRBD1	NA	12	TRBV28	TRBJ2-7	TGTGCCAGCATGACAGGGGTTTACGAGCAGTACTTC	CASMTGVYEQYF
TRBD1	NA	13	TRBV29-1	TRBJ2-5	TGCAGCGTTGAGCCAGGGGGCAAAGAGACCCAGTACTTC	CSVEPGGKETQYF
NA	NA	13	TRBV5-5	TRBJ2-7	TGTGCCAGCAGCTCGGACAGAATCTACGAGCAGTACTTC	CASSSDRIYEQYF
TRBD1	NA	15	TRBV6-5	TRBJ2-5	TGTGCCAGCAGTTACGCCTGGACAGGGAGAGAGACCCAGTACTTC	CASSYAWTGRETQYF
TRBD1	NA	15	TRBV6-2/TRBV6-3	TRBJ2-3	TGTGCCAGCAGTTACTATGACAGGGGTACAGATACGCAGTATTTT	CASSYYDRGTDTQYF
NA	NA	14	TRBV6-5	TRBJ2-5	TGTGCCAGCAGGCCCGGGACACAGAAAGAGACCCAGTACTTC	CASRPGTQKETQYF
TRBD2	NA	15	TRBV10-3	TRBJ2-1	TGTGCCATCAGTGCTAGCGGGGGGACCCAAGAGACCCAGTTCTTC	CAISASGGTQETQFF
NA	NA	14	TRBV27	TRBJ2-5	TGTGCCAGCAGTTTATCCTCGTACCAAGAGACCCAGTACTTC	CASSLSSYQETQYF
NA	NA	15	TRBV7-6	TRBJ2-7	TGTGCCAGCAGCCACCGGAACGGGAGCTCCTACGAGCAGTACTTC	CASSHRNGSSYEQYF
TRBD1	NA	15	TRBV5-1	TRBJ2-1	TGCGCCAGCAGCCCCACGACAGGGGGCTTGGATGAGCAGTTCTTC	CASSPTTGGLDEQFF
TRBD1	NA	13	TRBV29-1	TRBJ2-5	TGCAGCGTTGCAGACAGGGGGCTTTATGAGCAGTACTTC	CSVADRGLYEQYF
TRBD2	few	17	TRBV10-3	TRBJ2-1	TGTGCCATCAGTGGACTAGCGGGGGCCAACTCCTACAATGAGCAGTTCTTC	CAISGLAGANSYNEQFF
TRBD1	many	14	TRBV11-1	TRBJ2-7	TGTGCCAGCAGCTTTCGGGACAGGGCCTACGAGCAGTACTTC	CASSFRDRAYEQYF